This T cell receptor (beta chain) is drawn from a study of shared clonotypes between healthy human individuals. On the study more broadly: Three CD4 naive, three CD4 memory, two CD8 naive and one CD8 memory plate were used per donor.

About this clone: What it recognizes is unknown.

Notes on the study in general: Rarefaction gave evidence that sorted-subset sequencing remained incomplete despite large depth. Among non-shared clonotypes, generation probabilities were lower than among those shared by all four donors.

Clones were sequenced by immunoSEQ multiplex PCR, and TCRdb holds only the in-frame ones, with some missing. The sample records hundreds of thousands of clones, approximately 95% being singletons. The CDR3 consists of 17 residues. In germline, CDR1 is KGHSH, CDR2 LQKENI. Trimming pared 0 bases from V and 1 base from J, leaving 12 bases between. This chain links TRBV18 with TRBJ2-2, with D possibly matching TRBD1 (6 bases). The TCR comes from a woman younger than 45 in good health. The sequenced material came from naive CD4+ T cells sorted from blood. Subset described: CD45RA+ positively selected. This CDR3 reads CASSPPVGTKNTGELFF. CDR3 sequence (DNA): TGTGCCAGCTCACCACCGGTAGGGACAAAGAACACCGGGGAGCTGTTTTTT.